This paragraph reports one T cell receptor (beta chain). Its matching antigen is unknown. The PCR ran on 60 Vbeta and 13 Jbeta primers. Method: immunoSEQ multiplex PCR; TCRdb's copy keeps in-frame clones and lacks some. Recorded for this sample: 40,000 to 50,000 clones. Despite likely unrecorded immune exposures, the donors were nominally healthy at the time of sampling. These data are taken from a study of cytomegalovirus exposure and HLA in healthy donors. Study-level findings and limits: It was assumed in the presence/absence analyses that sequencing depth was roughly uniform across donors. With DRB1 most and HLA-C fewest, TCR association rates differed between HLA loci in a later analysis. A classifier reportedly called cytomegalovirus status with high sensitivity and specificity.

The sequenced sample consisted of PBMCs. The receptor's source is a man aged 25-40 years in good health and CMV-seronegative.

The CDR3 loop is CASSAGAEAFF. CDR3 bases: TGTGCCAGCAGCGCCGGGGCTGAAGCTTTCTTT. The chain has TRBV6-5 and TRBJ1-1; D gene ambiguous. This CDR3 is 11 amino acids long. Germline V CDR1 and CDR2: MNHEY, SVGAGI. The V gene lost 6 bases and the J gene lost 6 bases, with 8 bases spanning the gap.